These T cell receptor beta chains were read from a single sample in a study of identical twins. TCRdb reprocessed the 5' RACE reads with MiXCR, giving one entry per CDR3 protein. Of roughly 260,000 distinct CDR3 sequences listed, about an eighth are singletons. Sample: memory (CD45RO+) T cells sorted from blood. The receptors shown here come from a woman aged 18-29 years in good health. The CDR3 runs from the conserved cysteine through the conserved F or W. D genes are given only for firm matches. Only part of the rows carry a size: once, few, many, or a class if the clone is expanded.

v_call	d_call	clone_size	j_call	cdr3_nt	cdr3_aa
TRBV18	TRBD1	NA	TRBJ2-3	TGTGCCAGCTCACACGGGACAGGGTGGACAGATACGCAGTATTTT	CASSHGTGWTDTQYF
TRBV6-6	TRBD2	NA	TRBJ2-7	TGTGCCAGCAGTTCGGTGGGGGGGGAGCAGTACTTC	CASSSVGGEQYF
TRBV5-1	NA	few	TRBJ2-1	TGCGCCAGCAGCTTGAGGCAAGGGATCTACAATGAGCAGTTCTTC	CASSLRQGIYNEQFF
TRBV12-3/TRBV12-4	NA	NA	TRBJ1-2	TGTGCCAGCAGTTGGGCGTATGGCTACACCTTC	CASSWAYGYTF
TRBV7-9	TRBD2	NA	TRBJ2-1	TGTGCCAGCAGCTGGGAGGGTAATATCTACAATGAGCAGTTCTTC	CASSWEGNIYNEQFF
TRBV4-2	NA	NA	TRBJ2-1	TGTGCCAGCAGCCAAGAGGCATGGGGCTCCTACAATGAGCAGTTCTTC	CASSQEAWGSYNEQFF
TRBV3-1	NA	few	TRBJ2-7	TGTGCCAGCAGCCAAGCGGGGGTCAACTACGAGCAGTACTTC	CASSQAGVNYEQYF
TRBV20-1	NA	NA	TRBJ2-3	TGCAGTGCCCGAGAGGCTAGAACAGATACGCAGTATTTT	CSAREARTDTQYF
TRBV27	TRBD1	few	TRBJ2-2	TGTGCCAGCAGTAGGGGGACAGGGTTCGCCGGGGAGCTGTTTTTT	CASSRGTGFAGELFF
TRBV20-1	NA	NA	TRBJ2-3	TGCAGTGGTCGCGGAAGCGCAGATACGCAGTATTTT	CSGRGSADTQYF
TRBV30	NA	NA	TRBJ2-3	TGTGCCTGGGGCGGACGGAGGGGTTCCACAGATACGCAGTATTTT	CAWGGRRGSTDTQYF
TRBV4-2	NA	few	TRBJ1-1	TGTGCCAGCAGCCAAGCAAGGGACGGTGAAGCTTTCTTT	CASSQARDGEAFF
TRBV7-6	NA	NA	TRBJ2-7	TGTGCCAGCAGCTTAGCTGCCTACGGCGAGCAGTACTTC	CASSLAAYGEQYF
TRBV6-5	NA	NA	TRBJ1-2	TGTGCCAGCAGTTACAAGTCAGCAGCTGATGGCTACACCTTC	CASSYKSAADGYTF
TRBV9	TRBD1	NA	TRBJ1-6	TGTGCCAGCAGCTCGGGACAGGGTAATTCACCCCTCCACTTT	CASSSGQGNSPLHF
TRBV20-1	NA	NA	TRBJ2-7	TGCAGTGCTAGAAGTGTGTCCAGGGCGGTGAGCTACGAGCAGTACTTC	CSARSVSRAVSYEQYF
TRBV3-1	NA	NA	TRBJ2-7	TGTGCCAGCAGCCGCGGCAAGGAGCAGTACTTC	CASSRGKEQYF
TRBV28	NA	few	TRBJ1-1	TGTGCCAGCAGTTTATTTAGGGCTAACACTGAAGCTTTCTTT	CASSLFRANTEAFF
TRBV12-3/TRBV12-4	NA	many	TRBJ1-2	TGTGCCAGCAGACAACATGTCCCCGGGAGCTATGGCTACACCTTC	CASRQHVPGSYGYTF
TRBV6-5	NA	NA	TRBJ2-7	TGTGCCCGCAGCCCAGGATCCTCCGGGCAGTACTTC	CARSPGSSGQYF
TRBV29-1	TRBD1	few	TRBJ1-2	TGCAGCGTTGACTCTGGGTGGACAGGGTTTGATCGGGGCTACACCTTC	CSVDSGWTGFDRGYTF
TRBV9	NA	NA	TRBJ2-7	TGTGCCAGCAGCGCCGCCTACAGAAGCTCCTACGAGCAGTACTTC	CASSAAYRSSYEQYF
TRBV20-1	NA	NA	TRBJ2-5	TGCAGTGCCACTGGAGGGGAGGTTGTAGAGACCCAGTACTTC	CSATGGEVVETQYF
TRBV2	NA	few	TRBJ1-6	TGTGCCAGCAGAACGACAGGCGATTCACCCCTCCACTTT	CASRTTGDSPLHF
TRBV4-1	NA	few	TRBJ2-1	TGCGCCAGCAGCCATCCGGACAGAGACAATGAGCAGTTCTTC	CASSHPDRDNEQFF
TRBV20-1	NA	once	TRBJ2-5	TGCAGTGCTAGAGATTCCAGGGCGAGCGAGACCCAGTACTTC	CSARDSRASETQYF
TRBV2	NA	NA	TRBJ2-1	TGTGCCAGCAGTCCGGAAAAGGGAGGGGGGTATGAGCAGTTCTTC	CASSPEKGGGYEQFF
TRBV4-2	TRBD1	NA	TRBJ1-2	TGTGCCAGCAGCCAAGATCAGGGGGCGGATGGCTACACCTTC	CASSQDQGADGYTF